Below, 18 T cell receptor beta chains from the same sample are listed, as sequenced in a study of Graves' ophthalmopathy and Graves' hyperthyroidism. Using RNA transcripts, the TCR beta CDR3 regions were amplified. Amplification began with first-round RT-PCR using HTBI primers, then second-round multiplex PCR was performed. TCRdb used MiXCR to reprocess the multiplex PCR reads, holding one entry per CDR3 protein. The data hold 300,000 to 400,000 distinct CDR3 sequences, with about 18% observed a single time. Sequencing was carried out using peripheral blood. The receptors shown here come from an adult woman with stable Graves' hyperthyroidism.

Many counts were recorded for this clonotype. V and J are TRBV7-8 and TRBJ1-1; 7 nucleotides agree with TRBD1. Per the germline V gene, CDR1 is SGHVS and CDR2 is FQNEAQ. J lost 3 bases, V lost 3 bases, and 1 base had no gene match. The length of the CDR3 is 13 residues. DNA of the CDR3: TGTGCCAGCAGCTTCGACAGGGACACTGAAGCTTTCTTT. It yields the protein CASSFDRDTEAFF.

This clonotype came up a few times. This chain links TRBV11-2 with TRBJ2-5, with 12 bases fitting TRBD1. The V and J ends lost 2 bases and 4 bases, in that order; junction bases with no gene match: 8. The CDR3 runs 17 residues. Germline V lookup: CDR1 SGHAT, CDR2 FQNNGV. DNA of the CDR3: TGTGCCAGCAGCTTAACACCCAGGGACAGGGGGCGAGAGACCCAGTACTTC. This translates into CASSLTPRDRGRETQYF.

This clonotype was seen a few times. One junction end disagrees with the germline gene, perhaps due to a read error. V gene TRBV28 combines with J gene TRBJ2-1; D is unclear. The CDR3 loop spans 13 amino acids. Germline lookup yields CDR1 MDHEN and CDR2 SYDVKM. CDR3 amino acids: CASSPDTYNEKFF. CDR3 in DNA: TGTGCCAGCAGTCCCGACACTTACAATGAGAAGTTCTTC.

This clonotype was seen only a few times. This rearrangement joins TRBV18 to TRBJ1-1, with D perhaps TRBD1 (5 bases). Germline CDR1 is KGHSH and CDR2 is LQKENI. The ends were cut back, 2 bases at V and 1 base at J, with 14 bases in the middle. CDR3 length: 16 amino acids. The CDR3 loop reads CASSPGIDSPNTEAFF. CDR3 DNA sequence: TGTGCCAGCTCACCAGGAATTGACAGCCCGAACACTGAAGCTTTCTTT.

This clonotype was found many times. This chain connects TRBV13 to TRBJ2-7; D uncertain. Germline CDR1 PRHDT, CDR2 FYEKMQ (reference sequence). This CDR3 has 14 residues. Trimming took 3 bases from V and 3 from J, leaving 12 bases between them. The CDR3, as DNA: TGTGCCAGCAGCTTTAAGGGCTCTCGCTACGAGCAGTACTTC. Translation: CASSFKGSRYEQYF. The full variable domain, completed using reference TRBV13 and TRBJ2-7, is AAGVIQSPRHLIKEKRETATLKCYPIPRHDTVYWYQQGPGQDPQFLISFYEKMQSDKGSIPDRFSAQQFSDYHSELNMSSLELGDSALYFCASSFKGSRYEQYFGPGTRLTVT.

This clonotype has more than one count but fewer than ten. The CDR3, as DNA: TGTGCCAGCACGAAACTAGCGGACCAAGAGACCCAGTACTTC. Residues: CASTKLADQETQYF. This chain joins TRBV5-5 and TRBJ2-5; 8 bases match TRBD2. CDR3 length: 14 amino acids. V was pared by 6 bases and J by 0 bases, with 4 bases of the junction left unmatched. Germline values: CDR1 SGHKS, CDR2 YYEKEE (reference sequence).

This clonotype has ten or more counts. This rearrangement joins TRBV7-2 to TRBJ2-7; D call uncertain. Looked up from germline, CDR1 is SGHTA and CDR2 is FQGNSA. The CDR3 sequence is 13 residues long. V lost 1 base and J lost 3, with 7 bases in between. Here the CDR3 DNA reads TGTGCCAGCAGCTTAGGCGGCTACTACGAGCAGTACTTC. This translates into CASSLGGYYEQYF.

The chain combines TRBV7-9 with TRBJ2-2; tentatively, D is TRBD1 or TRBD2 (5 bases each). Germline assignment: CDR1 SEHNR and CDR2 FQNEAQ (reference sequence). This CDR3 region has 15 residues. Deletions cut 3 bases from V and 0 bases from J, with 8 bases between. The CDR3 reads CASSFWGTNTGELFF. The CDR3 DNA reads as TGTGCCAGCAGCTTTTGGGGGACGAACACCGGGGAGCTGTTTTTT.

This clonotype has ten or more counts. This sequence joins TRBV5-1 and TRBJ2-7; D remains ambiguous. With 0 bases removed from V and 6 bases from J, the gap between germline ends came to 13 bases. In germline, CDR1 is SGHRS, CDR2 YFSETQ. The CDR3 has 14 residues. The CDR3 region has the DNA TGCGCCAGCAGCTTGGCCAGCGAGCCGGTCGAGCAGTACTTC. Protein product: CASSLASEPVEQYF.

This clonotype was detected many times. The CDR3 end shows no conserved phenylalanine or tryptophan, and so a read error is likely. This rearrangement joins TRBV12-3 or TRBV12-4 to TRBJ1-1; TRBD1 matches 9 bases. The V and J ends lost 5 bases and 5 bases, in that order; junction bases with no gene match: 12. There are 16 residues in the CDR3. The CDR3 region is CASSSGQGIGSTEAFS. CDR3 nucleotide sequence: TGTGCCAGCAGTAGTGGACAGGGGATCGGTAGTACTGAAGCTTTCTCT.

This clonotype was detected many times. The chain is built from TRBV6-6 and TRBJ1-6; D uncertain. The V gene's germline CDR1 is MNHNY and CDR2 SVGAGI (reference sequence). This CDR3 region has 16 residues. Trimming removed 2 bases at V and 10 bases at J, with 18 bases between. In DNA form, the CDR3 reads TGTGCCAGCAGTTACGACGGGCTGGACCCTAGGTCACCCCTCCACTTT. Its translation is CASSYDGLDPRSPLHF.

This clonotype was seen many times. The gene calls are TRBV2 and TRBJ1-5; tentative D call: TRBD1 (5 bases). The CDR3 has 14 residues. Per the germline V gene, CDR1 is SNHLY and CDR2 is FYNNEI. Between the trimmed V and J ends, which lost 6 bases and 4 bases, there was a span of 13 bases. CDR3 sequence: CASRSDSANQPQHF. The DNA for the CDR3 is TGTGCCAGCAGATCCGACAGCGCAAATCAGCCCCAGCATTTT. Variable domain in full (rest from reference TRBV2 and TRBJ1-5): EPEVTQTPSHQVTQMGQEVILRCVPISNHLYFYWYRQILGQKVEFLVSFYNNEISEKSEIFDDQFSVERPDGSNFTLKIRSTKLEDSAMYFCASRSDSANQPQHFGDGTRLSIL.

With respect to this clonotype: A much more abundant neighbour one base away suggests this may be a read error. CDR3 in DNA: TGTGCCAGCAGCTGCAGTCCCGTTAACACTGAAGCTTTCTTT. The encoded protein is CASSCSPVNTEAFF. The chain couples TRBV5-8 to TRBJ1-1; D is uncertain. The V gene's germline CDR1 is SGHTS and CDR2 YDEGEE. This CDR3 comprises 14 residues. V shed 3 bases and J shed 2 bases, with 11 bases lying between them.

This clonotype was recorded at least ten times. CDR3 region: CASSFRETGELFF. In DNA form, the CDR3 reads TGTGCCAGCAGCTTTAGGGAGACCGGGGAGCTGTTTTTT. The V and J genes are TRBV2 and TRBJ2-2; the D gene is possibly TRBD2 (5 bases). The CDR3 is made up of 13 amino acids. Germline loops: CDR1 SNHLY, CDR2 FYNNEI. The V and J ends lost 6 bases and 5 bases respectively, with 10 bases between them. The full variable domain, in which reference TRBV2 and TRBJ2-2 provide the parts outside the CDR3, is EPEVTQTPSHQVTQMGQEVILRCVPISNHLYFYWYRQILGQKVEFLVSFYNNEISEKSEIFDDQFSVERPDGSNFTLKIRSTKLEDSAMYFCASSFRETGELFFGEGSRLTVL.

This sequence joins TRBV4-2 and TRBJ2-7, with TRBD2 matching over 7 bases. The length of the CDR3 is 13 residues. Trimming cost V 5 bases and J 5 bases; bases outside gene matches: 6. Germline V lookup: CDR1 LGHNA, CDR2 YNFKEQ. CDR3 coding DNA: TGTGCCAGCAGCGGGAGGGCCGGCGACGAGCAGTACTTC. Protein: CASSGRAGDEQYF.

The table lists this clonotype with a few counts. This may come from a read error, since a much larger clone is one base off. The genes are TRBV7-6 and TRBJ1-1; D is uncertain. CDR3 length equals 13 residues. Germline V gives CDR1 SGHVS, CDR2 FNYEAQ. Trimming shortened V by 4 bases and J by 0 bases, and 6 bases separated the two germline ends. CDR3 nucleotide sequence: TGTGCCAGCAGCTCTCTCATGAACACTGAAGCTTTCTTT. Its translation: CASSSLMNTEAFF.

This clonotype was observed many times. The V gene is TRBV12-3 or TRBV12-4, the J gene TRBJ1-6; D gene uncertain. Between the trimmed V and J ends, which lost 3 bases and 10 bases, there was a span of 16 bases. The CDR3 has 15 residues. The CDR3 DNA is TGTGCCAGCAGTTTTGGGAGGAGTCGGGAATCACCCCTCCACTTT. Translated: CASSFGRSRESPLHF.

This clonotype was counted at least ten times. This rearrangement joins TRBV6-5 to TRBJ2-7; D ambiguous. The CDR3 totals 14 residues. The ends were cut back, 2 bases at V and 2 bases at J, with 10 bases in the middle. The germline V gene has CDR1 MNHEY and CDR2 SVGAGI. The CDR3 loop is CASSYSDGPYEQYF. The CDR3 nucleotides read TGTGCCAGCAGTTACAGTGACGGACCCTACGAGCAGTACTTC.